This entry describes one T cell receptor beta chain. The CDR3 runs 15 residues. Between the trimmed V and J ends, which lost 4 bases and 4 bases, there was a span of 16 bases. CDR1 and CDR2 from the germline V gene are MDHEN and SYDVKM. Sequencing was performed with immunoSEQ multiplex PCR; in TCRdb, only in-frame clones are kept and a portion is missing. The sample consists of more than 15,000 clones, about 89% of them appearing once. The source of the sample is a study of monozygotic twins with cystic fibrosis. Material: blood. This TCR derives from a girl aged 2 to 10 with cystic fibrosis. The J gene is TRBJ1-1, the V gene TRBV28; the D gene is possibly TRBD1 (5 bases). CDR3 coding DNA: TGTGCCAGCAGTTACCTAAACTGGGGCGGCACTGAAGCTTTCTTT. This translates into CASSYLNWGGTEAFF.